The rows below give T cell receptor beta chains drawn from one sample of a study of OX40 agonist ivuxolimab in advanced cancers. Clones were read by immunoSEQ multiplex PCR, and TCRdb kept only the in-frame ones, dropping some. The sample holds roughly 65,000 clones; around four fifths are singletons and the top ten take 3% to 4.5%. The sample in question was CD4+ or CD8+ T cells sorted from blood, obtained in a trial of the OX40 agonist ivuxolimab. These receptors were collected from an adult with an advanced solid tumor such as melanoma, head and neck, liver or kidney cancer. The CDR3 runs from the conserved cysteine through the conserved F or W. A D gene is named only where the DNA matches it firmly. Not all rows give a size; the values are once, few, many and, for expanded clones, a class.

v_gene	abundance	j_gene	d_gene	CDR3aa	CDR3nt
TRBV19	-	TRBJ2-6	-	CASSPQEGWKGANVLTF	TGTGCCAGTAGTCCCCAGGAGGGATGGAAGGGGGCCAACGTCCTGACTTTC
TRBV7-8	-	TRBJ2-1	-	CASSLLGWNEQFF	TGTGCCAGCAGCCTCTTAGGTTGGAATGAGCAGTTCTTC
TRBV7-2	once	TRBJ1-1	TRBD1	CASSPQGAMNTEAFF	TGTGCCAGCAGCCCACAGGGGGCTATGAACACTGAAGCTTTCTTT
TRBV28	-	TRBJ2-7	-	CASSPTLYEQYF	TGTGCCAGCAGTCCCACCCTCTACGAGCAGTACTTC
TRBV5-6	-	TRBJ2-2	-	CASSFISSAGELFF	TGTGCCAGCAGCTTTATTAGTTCCGCCGGGGAGCTGTTTTTT
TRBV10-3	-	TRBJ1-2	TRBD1	CAISGRTGESYGYTF	TGTGCCATCAGTGGCCGGACAGGGGAAAGTTATGGCTACACCTTC
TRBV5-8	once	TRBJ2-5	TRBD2	CASSSGTSGNQETQYF	TGTGCCAGCAGTTCCGGGACTAGCGGGAACCAAGAGACCCAGTACTTC
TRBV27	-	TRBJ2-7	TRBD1	CASSFSGQGANEQYF	TGTGCCAGCAGTTTTTCGGGACAGGGGGCAAACGAGCAGTACTTC
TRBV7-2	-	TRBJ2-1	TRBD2	CASSPRGAGGGYEQFF	TGTGCCAGCAGCCCCCGAGGGGCGGGAGGTGGCTATGAGCAGTTCTTC
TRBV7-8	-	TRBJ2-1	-	CASSLANEQFF	TGTGCCAGCAGCTTGGCAAATGAGCAGTTCTTC
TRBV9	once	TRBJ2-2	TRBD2	CASSVGRLASGELFF	TGTGCCAGCAGCGTAGGTCGACTAGCGAGCGGGGAGCTGTTTTTT
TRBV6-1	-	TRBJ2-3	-	CASSDWARLTDTQYF	TGTGCCAGCAGTGACTGGGCGCGACTCACAGATACGCAGTATTTT
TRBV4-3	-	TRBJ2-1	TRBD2	CASSQTAGGLGEQFF	TGCGCCAGCAGCCAAACGGCGGGAGGGCTTGGGGAGCAGTTCTTC
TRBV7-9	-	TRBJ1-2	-	CASSVMGGQGYGYTF	TGTGCCAGCAGCGTAATGGGGGGGCAAGGGTATGGCTACACCTTC
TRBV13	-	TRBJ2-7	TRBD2	CASSLSSGGSRYEQYF	TGTGCCAGCAGCTTATCTTCGGGGGGTAGTCGGTACGAGCAGTACTTC
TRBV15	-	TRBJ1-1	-	CAVQGNTEAFF	TGTGCCGTACAGGGAAACACTGAAGCTTTCTTT
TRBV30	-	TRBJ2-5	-	CAWTLLETQYF	TGTGCCTGGACCCTTCTGGAGACCCAGTACTTC
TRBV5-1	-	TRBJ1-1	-	CASSSGVTNTEAFF	TGCGCCAGCAGCTCAGGGGTAACGAACACTGAAGCTTTCTTT
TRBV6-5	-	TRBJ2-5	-	CASTQLGSETQYF	TGTGCCAGCACCCAGCTCGGGTCGGAGACCCAGTACTTC
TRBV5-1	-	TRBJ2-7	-	CASSRLDGRSSYEQYF	TGCGCCAGCAGCCGATTGGATGGGAGGAGCTCCTACGAGCAGTACTTC
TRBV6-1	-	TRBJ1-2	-	CASAGANYGYTF	TGTGCCAGCGCTGGGGCTAACTATGGCTACACCTTC
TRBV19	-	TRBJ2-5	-	CASSISGIEGGETQYF	TGTGCCAGTAGTATAAGCGGAATTGAGGGTGGGGAGACCCAGTACTTC
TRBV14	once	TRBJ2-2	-	CASSQGLHLSTGELFF	TGTGCCAGCAGCCAGGGACTCCACTTGAGCACCGGGGAGCTGTTTTTT
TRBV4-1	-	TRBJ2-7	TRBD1	CASSQRDREGEQYF	TGCGCCAGCAGCCAGCGGGACAGGGAGGGCGAGCAGTACTTC
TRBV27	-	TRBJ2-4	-	CASSATGLAKNIQYF	TGTGCCAGCAGTGCTACGGGGCTAGCCAAAAACATTCAGTACTTC
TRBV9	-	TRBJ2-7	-	CASSVGGTSSYEQYF	TGTGCCAGCAGCGTAGGCGGGACGAGCTCCTACGAGCAGTACTTC
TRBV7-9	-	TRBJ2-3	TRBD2	CASRNLRRGAETDTQYF	TGTGCCAGCAGGAATCTAAGGCGGGGGGCGGAAACAGATACGCAGTATTTT
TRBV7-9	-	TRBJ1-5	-	CASSTDSFPHQPQHF	TGTGCCAGCAGCACTGACTCCTTCCCCCACCAGCCCCAGCATTTT
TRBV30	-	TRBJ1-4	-	CAWSNNHLIGAPNEKLFF	TGTGCCTGGAGTAATAATCACCTGATTGGGGCACCTAATGAAAAACTGTTTTTT